This T cell receptor (beta chain) was sequenced during a study of identical twins. This clonotype was observed a handful of times. Its specificity is not known. Study observations and caveats: Interpretation of the results relied on cross-sectional statistical analysis and not on following the same donors. Shared out-of-frame alpha sequences (those common to twins) showed excess low generation probability.

TCRdb called the 5' RACE reads again in MiXCR, with one record for every CDR3 protein. The sample includes 350,000 or so distinct CDR3 sequences, about 12% seen only once; the top ten take 6% to 9%. These same data were also listed under a study on yellow fever vaccine responses in identical twins.

Sequencing was performed on CD8+ T cells sorted from blood. The clonotype comes from a woman aged 18-29 years in good health.

The CDR3 DNA reads as TGTGCCAGCAGTGGGACTAGTGGTAATGAGCAGTTCTTC. Its protein is CASSGTSGNEQFF. The J gene is TRBJ2-1, the V gene TRBV6-1; 7 bases are shared with TRBD2. V shed 4 bases, J shed 7 bases, and the junction held 4 bases outside the gene matches. Looked up from germline, CDR1 is MNHNS and CDR2 is SASEGT. CDR3 length equals 13 residues.